Presented here are 18 T cell receptor beta chains from one specimen sequenced in a study of T cells in Graves' hyperthyroidism and ophthalmopathy. From RNA transcripts, TCR beta CDR3 regions were amplified. HTBI primers were used for first-round RT-PCR of the TCR CDR3. TCRdb re-analysed the multiplex PCR reads in MiXCR, keeping a single row per CDR3 protein. Of roughly 380,000 distinct CDR3 sequences in the sample, roughly 15% were seen once. The sample consisted of blood. The receptors come from a woman aged 18-30 years with Graves' hyperthyroidism.

In its sample, this clonotype was seen many times. The gene calls are TRBV11-2 and TRBJ2-5, with D perhaps matching TRBD2 (5 bases). With 0 bases removed from V and 11 bases from J, the gap between germline ends came to 13 bases. This CDR3 has 13 residues. Germline CDR1 SGHAT, CDR2 FQNNGV. CDR3 amino acids: CASSLDEVAQQYF. CDR3 DNA: TGTGCCAGCAGCTTAGATGAGGTAGCGCAACAGTACTTC.

This clonotype was found many times. The chain links TRBV11-3 to TRBJ1-1; a weak D match, TRBD1 (5 bases). The CDR3 sequence is 14 residues long. CDR1 and CDR2 from the germline V gene are SGHNT and YENEEA. Trimming took off 5 bases at V and 5 bases at J, with 15 bases between the two ends. The CDR3 region is CASSAAGTSTEAFF. The DNA for the CDR3 is TGTGCCAGCAGCGCGGCCGGGACCTCAACTGAAGCTTTCTTT.

This clonotype came up many times. The gene calls are TRBV4-1 and TRBJ2-7, with 13 bases identical to TRBD2. The CDR3 consists of 16 residues. Unmatched junction bases numbered 6, after V lost 3 bases and J lost 4 bases. Germline V gives CDR1 MGHRA, CDR2 YSYEKL. CDR3 coding DNA: TGCGCCAGCAGCCATAGGACTAGCGGGAGTGTGTACGAGCAGTACTTC. Translated: CASSHRTSGSVYEQYF.

The chain recombines TRBV6-1 with TRBJ1-5; D unclear. The CDR3 runs 14 residues. V lost 3 bases, J lost 0 bases, and 6 bases lay in between. Germline V gene lookup returns CDR1 MNHNS and CDR2 SASEGT. The CDR3 region has the DNA TGTGCCAGCAGTGATCAACATAGCAATCAGCCCCAGCATTTT. Residues: CASSDQHSNQPQHF.

The genes are TRBV4-1 and TRBJ1-1; a weak D match, TRBD1 (5 bases). The CDR3 length is 13 residues. Germline CDR1 MGHRA, CDR2 YSYEKL. With 0 bases removed from V and 8 bases from J, the gap between germline ends came to 10 bases. CDR3 bases: TGCGCCAGCAGCCAAGAAGGGGATTTCGAAGCTTTCTTT. Amino acid sequence: CASSQEGDFEAFF.

At least ten counts were recorded for this clonotype. The V call is TRBV7-2, the J call TRBJ2-7, with unresolved D. Germline V gene lookup returns CDR1 SGHTA and CDR2 FQGNSA. Trimming cost V 4 bases and J 3 bases, with 4 bases left between them. CDR3 length equals 11 residues. The chain's CDR3 is CASSSFYEQYF. In DNA, the CDR3 is TGTGCCAGCAGCTCGTTCTACGAGCAGTACTTC.

Ten or more counts support this clonotype. The CDR3 DNA sequence: TGTGCCAGCAGCTTAGCTGGAATAGGACAGGGGGCTGGAGAGCAGTACTTC. The encoded protein is CASSLAGIGQGAGEQYF. This rearrangement joins TRBV7-2 to TRBJ2-7; TRBD1 matches at 11 bases. The CDR3 sequence is 17 residues long. Germline V lookup: CDR1 SGHTA, CDR2 FQGNSA. V lost 0 bases, J lost 7 bases, and 11 bases stayed unmatched.

This clonotype was observed many times. This sequence joins TRBV7-8 and TRBJ1-1, with D tentatively TRBD1 (5 bases). The CDR3 runs 17 residues. CDR1 is SGHVS, CDR2 FQNEAQ, per germline. The V end lost 5 bases, the J end lost 2 bases, and 21 bases lay between the germline ends. The CDR3 spells CASSTRSLPGLNTEAFF. CDR3 bases: TGTGCCAGCAGCACCCGCTCCCTTCCAGGGCTTAACACTGAAGCTTTCTTT.

This clonotype was found a few times. The rearrangement joins TRBV25-1 to TRBJ1-6; perhaps TRBD1 as D (5 bases). Germline-derived CDR1 and CDR2 are MGHDK and SYGVNS. This CDR3 region has 15 residues. The V gene lost 7 bases and the J gene lost 6 bases, with 16 bases spanning the gap. The CDR3 protein is CASTLGTVINSPLHF. In DNA, the CDR3 is TGTGCCAGCACCCTCGGGACGGTGATTAATTCACCCCTCCACTTT.

This clonotype has ten or more counts. V and J are TRBV9 and TRBJ2-7; 12 bases line up with TRBD2. The CDR3 is 14 residues long. V shed 0 bases and J 7 bases; nucleotides not matched to a gene: 2. CDR1 is SGDLS, CDR2 YYNGEE, per germline. The CDR3 region is CASSVGLAGGEQYF. For the CDR3, the DNA is TGTGCCAGCAGCGTAGGTCTAGCGGGAGGGGAGCAGTACTTC.

The chain recombines TRBV9 with TRBJ2-7; possible D gene TRBD2, 7 bases. Germline lookup yields CDR1 SGDLS and CDR2 YYNGEE. Between the trimmed V and J ends, which lost 4 bases and 5 bases, there was a span of 28 bases. This CDR3 contains 18 residues. The CDR3, as DNA: TGTGCCAGCAGCTCTAAAGGGGGGAGGGCATCGGCGGGCGACGAGCAGTACTTC. Amino acid sequence: CASSSKGGRASAGDEQYF.

This clonotype was counted ten times or more. The genes are TRBV18 and TRBJ2-7; D remains unclear. The V gene's germline CDR1 is KGHSH and CDR2 LQKENI. Trimming stripped 0 bases from V and 0 bases from J, with 3 bases between. This CDR3 has 13 residues. The CDR3 DNA follows: TGTGCCAGCTCACCACCTTCCTCCTACGAGCAGTACTTC. It encodes CASSPPSSYEQYF.

The rearrangement uses TRBV4-2 and TRBJ2-5; 12 bases match TRBD2. The CDR3 contains 15 residues. The J segment lost 3 bases and the V segment lost 4 bases, leaving 3 bases of the junction unmatched. Germline V gives CDR1 LGHNA, CDR2 YNFKEQ. DNA of the CDR3: TGTGCCAGCAGCCCAAGACTAGCGGGGGAAGAGACCCAGTACTTC. Protein product: CASSPRLAGEETQYF.

The chain has TRBV28 and TRBJ1-1; D is uncertain. This CDR3 contains 10 residues. CDR1 is MDHEN, CDR2 SYDVKM, per germline. V lost 6 bases and J lost 8, with 7 bases in between. The CDR3 sequence is CASRAGEAFF. For the CDR3, the DNA is TGTGCCAGCAGGGCGGGGGAAGCTTTCTTT.

This clonotype has at least ten counts. The CDR3 region has the DNA TGTGCCACCACGGGGGAGGTACGGTCTGACACTGAAGCTTTCTTT. As protein: CATTGEVRSDTEAFF. The chain uses TRBV6-1 and TRBJ1-1; weak D call: TRBD1 (5 bases). This CDR3 region has 15 residues. V lost 10 bases, J lost 3 bases, and 21 bases lay in between. Germline CDR1 MNHNS, CDR2 SASEGT.

This clonotype has ten or more counts. This sequence joins TRBV28 and TRBJ2-7; 8 bases match TRBD1. CDR1 is MDHEN, CDR2 SYDVKM, per germline. This CDR3 spans 14 amino acids. J was trimmed by 1 base and V by 5 bases; bases with no gene match: 4. The CDR3 sequence: CASSIRTGSYEQYF. CDR3 bases: TGTGCCAGCAGTATCCGGACAGGGTCCTACGAGCAGTACTTC.

The table lists this clonotype with many counts. The chain uses TRBV4-2 and TRBJ1-2, with 7 nucleotides matching TRBD1. Germline-derived CDR1 and CDR2 are LGHNA and YNFKEQ. The CDR3 has 15 amino acids. V lost 4 bases, J lost 4 bases, and 9 bases stayed unmatched. CDR3 sequence: CASSPSRGVGYGYTF. The CDR3 region has the DNA TGTGCCAGCAGCCCTTCCAGGGGGGTCGGCTATGGCTACACCTTC.

The chain combines TRBV3-1 with TRBJ2-1; 7 bases match TRBD2. This CDR3 is built from 15 residues. The J segment lost 5 bases and the V segment lost 3 bases, leaving 7 bases of the junction unmatched. Germline CDR1 reads LGHDT; CDR2 reads YNNKEL (reference sequence). CDR3 coding DNA: TGTGCCAGCAGCCAGGGGGGGAGGGCCAACAATGAGCAGTTCTTC. As protein: CASSQGGRANNEQFF.